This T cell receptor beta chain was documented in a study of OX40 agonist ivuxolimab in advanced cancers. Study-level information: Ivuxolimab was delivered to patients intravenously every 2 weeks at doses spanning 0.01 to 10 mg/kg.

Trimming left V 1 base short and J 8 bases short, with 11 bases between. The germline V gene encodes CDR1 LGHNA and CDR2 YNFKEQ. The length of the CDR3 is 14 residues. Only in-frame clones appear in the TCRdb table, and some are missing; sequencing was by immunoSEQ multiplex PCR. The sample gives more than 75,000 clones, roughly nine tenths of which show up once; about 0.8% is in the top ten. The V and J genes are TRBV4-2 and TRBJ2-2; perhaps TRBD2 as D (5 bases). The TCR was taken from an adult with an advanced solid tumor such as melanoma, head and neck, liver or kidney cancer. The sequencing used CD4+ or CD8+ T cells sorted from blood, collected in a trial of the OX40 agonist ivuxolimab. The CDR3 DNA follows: TGTGCCAGCAGCCAAGGCGGATCGGGGGGGGAGCTGTTTTTT. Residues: CASSQGGSGGELFF.